Given below is one T cell receptor (beta chain) in context. Its antigen has not been determined. No much larger clone exists at a distance of one base, and base qualities are not known. The library relied on the immunoSEQ multiplex PCR assay. For the multiplex PCR, a mixture combining 60 forward primers for TCR Vbeta segments and 13 reverse primers for TCR Jbeta segments was used. The CDR3 region of rearranged TCR beta genes was amplified from genomic DNA by a multiplex PCR assay. The amplified TCR beta libraries were sequenced on the Illumina HiSeq System as 87-base-pair reads. Concerning the study's data processing: Across the 640 or so repertoires, a later analysis counted roughly 84 million unique TCR beta chains, 9.5 million to 12 million of which were shared by at least two donors. To remove PCR and sequencing errors, raw reads were error-corrected and collapsed into unique sequences using a nearest-neighbor algorithm that merged closely related sequences. To assign V, D and J gene segments, CDR3 sequences were aligned to IMGT reference sequences. Each retained sequence needed at least a six-nucleotide match to both a V gene segment and a J gene segment. Rearrangements were classified as productive when the CDR3 lacked stop codons and remained in frame with V and J, and all other rearrangements were classified as non-productive. CDR3 was defined by IMGT convention, running from the second conserved V-encoded cysteine to the conserved J-encoded phenylalanine. Sequences without an unambiguous match to a single V gene segment were excluded from the earlier analysis of about 600 of the donors. In an earlier analysis of 450 to 700 of the donors, V segments were called functional above 56.7% productive rearrangements and were called segregating when the between-donor standard deviation exceeded 5%. To diagnose cytomegalovirus status from the catalog of TCR beta chain sequences, a statistical classification framework was built. A later analysis assigned V and J genes by comparing TCR nucleotide sequences with IMGT/GENE-DB human TR gene sequences. Using the TCRdist pipeline, a later analysis assigned CDR3 sequences along with most-parsimonious VDJ recombination scenarios. In a later analysis, every TCR beta chain was defined by the combination of its CDR3 amino acid sequence and its V-gene family, and reads without a unique V-gene family were dropped. A later analysis removed 592 highly shared, low-generation-probability nucleotide sequences to deal with suspected cross-contamination and a sequencing artifact. In a later analysis, a clonal expansion index was calculated for each public chain from normalized within-repertoire ranks of inferred template counts. In a later analysis, generation probabilities were computed with a VDJ recombination model fitted to out-of-frame rearrangements, and the resulting probabilities were checked against IGoR. A later analysis scored TCR-TCR, TCR-HLA and TCR-CMV co-occurrence with hypergeometric tests, applying a repertoire-size bias correction to TCR pairs. A later analysis estimated false discovery rates by permuting HLA or CMV assignments 20 times. A later analysis grouped co-occurring TCRs with DBSCAN, adding TCRdist sequence similarity when clustering within HLA-allele-positive subsets. Repertoires with fewer than 30,000 or more than 120,000 public chains were left out of co-occurrence clustering, as were five repertoires with anomalous nucleotide sharing. Entries here come from immuneACCESS through TCRdb and include only in-frame sequences with V and J called. Some clones fail to appear in such tables; in the studies checked, an unresolved V gene covers under half of the shortfall, and the cause of the remainder is unknown. V, J and clone size were drawn from that table, and D and trimming were deduced from the DNA. The sample profile shows fewer than 200,000 clones; about three quarters of them were found once. The biggest ten clones account for over 1.2% of the sample.

This sample is part of a study of cytomegalovirus exposure and HLA in healthy donors (dated by TCRdb to about 2017). As for the study more broadly: According to an earlier analysis of a few hundred of the donors, about 179 million T cells yielded some 120 million unique TCR beta sequences and roughly 280 Gb of sequence data. The later analysis used no new phenotypic data to find candidate immune exposures, relying instead on TCR beta sequences and their occurrence across donors. A later genetic analysis took genome-wide SNP genotypes for about 55% of the 666 donors and used that subset as a discovery cohort. Alongside the repertoire data, information on donor age, sex, ethnicity and CMV serostatus was compiled. On average, roughly 250,000 unique TCR beta nucleotide sequences were sequenced per donor among 350 to 400 genotyped donors of the cohort, with roughly 18% of those sequences being non-productive. Typing coverage differed by locus: A, B, C, DRB1 and DQB1 were typed in roughly 629-640 donors, DQA1 in about 550, DPA1 in 600 to 610, and DPB1 in 400 to 480. The study combined high-throughput TCR immunosequencing, statistical association of individual TCRs with disease status, and machine learning to predict cytomegalovirus infection status. HLA typing included class I and class II loci at four-digit resolution. Using immunosequencing, the study profiled T cell repertoires from about 620 subjects and related those repertoires to cytomegalovirus serostatus. A later analysis re-examined previously published TCR beta repertoires from more than 550 donors and added high-resolution HLA genotyping to investigate patterns of TCR occurrence. Several DR-DQ haplotypes were treated as single units for association and clustering because of strong linkage in the cohort. Every discovery cohort repertoire had been produced on one sequencing platform. An early release covering roughly 600 HLA-typed donors comprised approximately 290 gigabases of sequencing data and about 90 million unique TCR sequences. The aim of the study was to test whether cataloging public T cell receptors could identify signatures of past pathogen exposure. In an earlier analysis of about 590 of the donors, high-throughput TCR beta sequencing was used to judge whether each TCR beta V gene segment behaved as functional or pseudogenic. Among the roughly 410 genotyped donors, 81% belonged to the genetic ancestry cluster associated with self-reported Caucasian donors. In addition to the first cohort of approximately 650 subjects, a separate validation cohort of 120 different subjects was used. On the study overall, not on this receptor specifically: A later analysis found that most CMV-associated TCR beta chains appeared HLA-restricted, with HLA associations seemingly driven largely by CMV exposure. Across donors, most TCR sequences were observed very rarely, whereas some public TCRs were present in many individuals. A later analysis associated 15,000 to 20,000 TCR beta sequences with specific HLA alleles at a false discovery rate of 0.05. Broadly in line with IMGT annotations, most TCR beta V segments showed up in productive rearrangements about 87% or about 30% of the time in an earlier analysis of under 700 of the donors. Because counts were too low, about 18 rarely observed V segments, including chromosome 9 orphons, were left out of the earlier analysis of 500 to 750 of the donors. A cluster of highly shared sequence variants was judged likely to be a technical artifact of the sequencing pipeline. Correlated functional status among segregating V segments might be attributable to linkage disequilibrium, but an unknown experimental factor could not be ruled out. A further reported finding was that TCR beta sequences accurately predicted the HLA-A and HLA-B alleles for most subjects in the first cohort. Because HLA typing was unavailable for some donors at each locus, only the typed subset was used in association tests. The authors suggested that the approach could potentially be extended to other disease states and immunological phenotypes. The study gave a list of 150 to 200 TCR beta chains associated with cytomegalovirus. Three of the identified cytomegalovirus-associated TCR beta chains were confirmed in vitro to be specific for cytomegalovirus antigens. Some IMGT-functional V segments, including TRBV6-2 and TRBV6-3, could not be told apart with the 87-base-pair reads, so those segments were excluded. Compared with equally common non-associated chains, HLA-associated TCR beta chains in a later analysis were more clonally expanded and had lower generation probabilities. In this cohort, only TCR beta chains were sequenced, and detectable features were limited by the absence of alpha or paired-chain data. A later analysis reported that several top co-occurrence clusters appeared linked to parvovirus B19, influenza, CMV and Epstein-Barr virus. In a later genetic analysis, a missense DCLRE1C variant was associated with V-gene and J-gene trimming of TCR beta chains, and the association was replicated in an independent cohort. The presence/absence analyses assumed that sequencing depth was roughly uniform across donors, and that assumption may not be true. In a later analysis, TCR association rates were found to vary across HLA loci, with the most associated TCRs seen for DRB1 alleles and the fewest for HLA-C alleles. The only immune exposure information available for the cohort was CMV serostatus. Compared with the roughly 720-donor mean, donors in an Asian-associated ancestry cluster had fewer N-insertions in productive TCRs, according to a later genetic analysis. In both the original and validation cohorts, the classifier was reported to diagnose cytomegalovirus status with high specificity and sensitivity. When HLA alleles, especially DR and DQ, strongly co-occurred, attributing TCR associations to individual alleles was difficult.

The cohort comprised more than 550 healthy bone marrow donors. At the time of sampling, all cohort members were nominally healthy, though unrecorded immune exposures were likely present. The donor was CMV seronegative and belonged to the group of 350 to 400 seronegative cohort members. A peripheral blood sample was collected from each donor, and TCR beta sequencing was performed on peripheral blood mononuclear cells. The Qiagen DNeasy Blood Extraction Kit was used to extract genomic DNA from the blood cell samples. The CDR3 runs 19 amino acids, cysteine and phenylalanine included. Just the 57-base CDR3 DNA is kept, in frame starting at base 1. V loses 0 bases at its end and J loses 5 bases; junction bases beyond the gene matches: 16. Via the germline V gene (reference sequence), CDR1 is LNHDA and CDR2 SQIVND.

The TCR originated in a girl aged 10-17 years in good health and CMV-seronegative. Sequencing was carried out using PBMCs. Recombination linked TRBV19 to TRBJ1-2; 9 central nucleotides agree with TRBD1. The CDR3 sequence is CASSIDLAAQGAIQYGYTF. Read as DNA, the sequence is TGTGCCAGTAGTATAGATCTAGCCGCACAGGGGGCGATACAATATGGCTACACCTTC.